This T cell receptor beta chain was retrieved from a study of blood T cell repertoires in COVID-19. V lost 1 base and J lost 4; bases outside the gene matches: 7. The length of the CDR3 is 16 residues. Germline CDR1 MGHRA, CDR2 YSYEKL. Clones were sequenced by immunoSEQ multiplex PCR, and TCRdb holds only the in-frame ones, with some missing. Of about 130,000 clones detected, roughly 72% appear once; the ten largest clones hold less than 14%. Sample: peripheral blood. This TCR came from a human donor in a cohort sampled during active COVID-19. The genes are TRBV4-1 and TRBJ1-5; 7 bases match TRBD1. The CDR3 loop reads CASSQGWGQQNQPQHF. The DNA for the CDR3 is TGCGCCAGCAGCCAAGGTTGGGGACAGCAAAATCAGCCCCAGCATTTT.